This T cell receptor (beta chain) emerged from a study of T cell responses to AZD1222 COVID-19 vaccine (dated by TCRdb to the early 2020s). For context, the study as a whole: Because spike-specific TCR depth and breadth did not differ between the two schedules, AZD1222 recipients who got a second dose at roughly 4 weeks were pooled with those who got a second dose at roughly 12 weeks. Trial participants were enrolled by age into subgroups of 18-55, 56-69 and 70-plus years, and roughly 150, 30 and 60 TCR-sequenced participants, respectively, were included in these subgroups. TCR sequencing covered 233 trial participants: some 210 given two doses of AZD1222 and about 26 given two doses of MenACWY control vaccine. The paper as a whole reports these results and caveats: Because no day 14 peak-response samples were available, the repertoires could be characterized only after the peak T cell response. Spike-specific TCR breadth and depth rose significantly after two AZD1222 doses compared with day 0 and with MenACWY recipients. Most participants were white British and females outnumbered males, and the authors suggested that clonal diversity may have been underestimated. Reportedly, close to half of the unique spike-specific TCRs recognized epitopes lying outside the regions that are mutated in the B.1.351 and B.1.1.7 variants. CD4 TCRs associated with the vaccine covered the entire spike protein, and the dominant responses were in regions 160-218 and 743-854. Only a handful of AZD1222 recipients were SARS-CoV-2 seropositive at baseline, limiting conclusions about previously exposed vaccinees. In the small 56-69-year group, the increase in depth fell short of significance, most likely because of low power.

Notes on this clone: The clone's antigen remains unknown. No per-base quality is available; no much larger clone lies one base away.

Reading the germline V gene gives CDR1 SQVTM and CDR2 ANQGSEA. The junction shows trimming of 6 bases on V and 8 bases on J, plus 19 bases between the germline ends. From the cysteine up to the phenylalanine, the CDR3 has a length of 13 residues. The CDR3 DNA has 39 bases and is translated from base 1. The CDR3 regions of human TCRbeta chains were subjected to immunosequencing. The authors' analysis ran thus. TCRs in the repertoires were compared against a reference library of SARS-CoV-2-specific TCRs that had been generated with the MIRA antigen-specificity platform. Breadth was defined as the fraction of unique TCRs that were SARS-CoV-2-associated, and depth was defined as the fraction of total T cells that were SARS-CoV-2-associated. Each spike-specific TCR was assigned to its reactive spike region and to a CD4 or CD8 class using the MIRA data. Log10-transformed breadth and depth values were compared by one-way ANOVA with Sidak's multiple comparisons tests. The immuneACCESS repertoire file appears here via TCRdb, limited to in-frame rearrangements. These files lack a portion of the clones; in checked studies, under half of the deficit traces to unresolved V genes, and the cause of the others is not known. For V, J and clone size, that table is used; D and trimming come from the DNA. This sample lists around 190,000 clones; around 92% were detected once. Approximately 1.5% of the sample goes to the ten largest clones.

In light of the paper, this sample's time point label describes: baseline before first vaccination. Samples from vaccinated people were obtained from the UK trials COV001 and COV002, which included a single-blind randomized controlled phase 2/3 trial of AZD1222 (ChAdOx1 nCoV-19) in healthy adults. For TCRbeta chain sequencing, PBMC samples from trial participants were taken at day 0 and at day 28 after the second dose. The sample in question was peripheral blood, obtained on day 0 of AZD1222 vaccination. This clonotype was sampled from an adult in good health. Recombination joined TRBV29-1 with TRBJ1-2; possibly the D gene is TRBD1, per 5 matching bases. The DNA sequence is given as TGCAGCGTCGACAGTCAATCCTACGTGGGCTACACCTTC. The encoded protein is CSVDSQSYVGYTF.